The source of this T cell receptor beta chain is a study of cytomegalovirus exposure and HLA in healthy donors. General study points: Whilst most TCR sequences proved rare, a subset of public TCRs occurred across many donors.

The table came from immunoSEQ multiplex PCR; TCRdb's copy has only in-frame clones and leaves some out. The table includes under 200,000 clones, about 81% detected once. As regards this clone: Its antigen is undetermined.

The sample taken for sequencing was PBMCs. The sequence came from a woman aged 25-40 years in good health and CMV-seronegative.

The CDR3 protein is CASSETGQIYGYTF. CDR3 in DNA: TGCGCCAGCAGTGAGACAGGACAGATCTATGGCTACACCTTC. The V gene is TRBV10-2, the J gene TRBJ1-2; a possible D gene is TRBD1 (6 bases). The CDR3 loop spans 14 amino acids. Germline V gene lookup returns CDR1 WSHSY and CDR2 SAAADI. V was clipped by 2 bases and J by 4 bases, with 11 bases between them.